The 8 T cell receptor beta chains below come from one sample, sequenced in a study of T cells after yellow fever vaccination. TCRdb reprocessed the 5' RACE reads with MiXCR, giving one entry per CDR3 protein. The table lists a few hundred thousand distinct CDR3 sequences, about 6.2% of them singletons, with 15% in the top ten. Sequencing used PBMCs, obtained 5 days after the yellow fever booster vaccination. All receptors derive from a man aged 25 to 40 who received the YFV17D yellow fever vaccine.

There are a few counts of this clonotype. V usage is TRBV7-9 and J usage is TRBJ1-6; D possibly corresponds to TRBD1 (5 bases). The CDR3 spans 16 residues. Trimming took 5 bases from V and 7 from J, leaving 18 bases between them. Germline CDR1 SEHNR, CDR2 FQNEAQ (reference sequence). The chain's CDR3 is CASSREGPSGNSPLHF. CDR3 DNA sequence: TGTGCCAGCAGCCGAGAGGGACCCTCAGGAAATTCACCCCTCCACTTT.

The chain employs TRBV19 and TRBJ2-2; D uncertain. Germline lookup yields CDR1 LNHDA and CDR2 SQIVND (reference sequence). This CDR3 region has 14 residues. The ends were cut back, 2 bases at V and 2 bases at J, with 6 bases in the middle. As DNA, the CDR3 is TGTGCCAGTAGTATATTGATCAACACCGGGGAGCTGTTTTTT. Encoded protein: CASSILINTGELFF.

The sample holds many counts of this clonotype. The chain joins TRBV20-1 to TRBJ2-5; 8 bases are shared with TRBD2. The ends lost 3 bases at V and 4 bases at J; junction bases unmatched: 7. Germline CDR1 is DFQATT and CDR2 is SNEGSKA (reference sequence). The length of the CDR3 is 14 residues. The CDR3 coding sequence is TGCAGTGCTAGCACAGCGGGAGTGGGAGAGACCCAGTACTTC. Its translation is CSASTAGVGETQYF.

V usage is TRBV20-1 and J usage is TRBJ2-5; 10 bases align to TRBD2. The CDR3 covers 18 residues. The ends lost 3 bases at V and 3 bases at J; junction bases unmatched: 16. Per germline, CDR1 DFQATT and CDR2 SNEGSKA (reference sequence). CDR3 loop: CSARGSSGRAGLKETQYF. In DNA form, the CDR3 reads TGCAGTGCTAGGGGATCAAGCGGGAGGGCCGGGTTAAAAGAGACCCAGTACTTC.

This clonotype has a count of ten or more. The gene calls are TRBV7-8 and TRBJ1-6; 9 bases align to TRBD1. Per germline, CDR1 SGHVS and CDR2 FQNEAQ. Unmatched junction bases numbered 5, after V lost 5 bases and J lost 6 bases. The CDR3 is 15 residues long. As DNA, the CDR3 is TGTGCCAGCAGCGCCCGGACAGGGGCTAATTCACCCCTCCACTTT. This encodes CASSARTGANSPLHF. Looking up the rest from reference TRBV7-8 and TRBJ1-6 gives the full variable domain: GAGVSQSPRYKVAKRGQDVALRCDPISGHVSLFWYQQALGQGPEFLTYFQNEAQLDKSGLPSDRFFAERPEGSVSTLKIQRTQQEDSAVYLCASSARTGANSPLHFGNGTRLTVT.

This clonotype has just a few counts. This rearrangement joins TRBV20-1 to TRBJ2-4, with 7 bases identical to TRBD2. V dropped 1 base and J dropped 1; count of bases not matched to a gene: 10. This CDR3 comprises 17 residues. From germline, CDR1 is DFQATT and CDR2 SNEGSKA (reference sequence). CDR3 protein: CSARGWGGDLAKNIQYF. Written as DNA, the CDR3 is TGCAGTGCTAGAGGTTGGGGGGGGGATCTGGCCAAAAACATTCAGTACTTC.

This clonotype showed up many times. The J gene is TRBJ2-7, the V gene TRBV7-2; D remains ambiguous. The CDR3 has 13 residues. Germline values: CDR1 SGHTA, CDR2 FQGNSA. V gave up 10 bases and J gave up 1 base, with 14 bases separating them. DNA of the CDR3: TGTGCCATTAGGCTGGGCCCATCCTACGAGCAGTACTTC. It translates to CAIRLGPSYEQYF.

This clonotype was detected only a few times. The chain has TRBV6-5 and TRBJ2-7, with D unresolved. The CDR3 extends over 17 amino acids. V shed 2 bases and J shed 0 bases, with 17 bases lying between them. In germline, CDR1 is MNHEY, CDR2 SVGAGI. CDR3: CASSYTLAGTSSYEQYF. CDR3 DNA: TGTGCCAGCAGTTACACCTTGGCAGGAACGAGCTCCTACGAGCAGTACTTC.